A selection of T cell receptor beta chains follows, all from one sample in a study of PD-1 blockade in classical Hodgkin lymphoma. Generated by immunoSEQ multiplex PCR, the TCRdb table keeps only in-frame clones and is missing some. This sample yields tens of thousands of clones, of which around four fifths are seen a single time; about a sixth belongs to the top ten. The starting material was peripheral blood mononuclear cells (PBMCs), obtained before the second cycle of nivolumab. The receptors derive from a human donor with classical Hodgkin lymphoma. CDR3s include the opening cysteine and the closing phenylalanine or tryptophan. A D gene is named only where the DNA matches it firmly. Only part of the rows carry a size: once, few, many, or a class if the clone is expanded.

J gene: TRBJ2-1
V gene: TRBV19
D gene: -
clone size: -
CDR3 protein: CASRTTSSYNEQFF
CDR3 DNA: TGTGCCAGTAGGACAACTAGCTCCTACAATGAGCAGTTCTTC

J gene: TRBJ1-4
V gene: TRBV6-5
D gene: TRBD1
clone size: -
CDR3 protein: CASTDGDRDEKLFF
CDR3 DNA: TGTGCCAGCACCGATGGGGACAGGGATGAAAAACTGTTTTTT

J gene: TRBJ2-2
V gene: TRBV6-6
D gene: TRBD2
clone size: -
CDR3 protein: CASSRLAGNTGELFF
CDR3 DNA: TGTGCCAGCAGCCGACTAGCGGGAAACACCGGGGAGCTGTTTTTT

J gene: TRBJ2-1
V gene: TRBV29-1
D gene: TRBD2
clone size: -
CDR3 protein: CSVEGLLAGGNNEQFF
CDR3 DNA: TGCAGCGTTGAAGGCCTACTAGCGGGGGGTAACAATGAGCAGTTCTTC

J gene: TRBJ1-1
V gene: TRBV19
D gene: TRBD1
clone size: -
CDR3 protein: CASSVTGANTEAFF
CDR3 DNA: TGTGCCAGTAGTGTGACAGGGGCCAACACTGAAGCTTTCTTT

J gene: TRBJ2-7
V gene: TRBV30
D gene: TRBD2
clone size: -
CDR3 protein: CAWEGTSGGYEPYF
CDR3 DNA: TGTGCCTGGGAGGGGACTAGCGGGGGCTACGAGCCGTACTTC

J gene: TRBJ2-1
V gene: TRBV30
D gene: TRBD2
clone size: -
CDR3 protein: CAWGGLADYNEQFF
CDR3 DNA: TGTGCCTGGGGAGGACTAGCGGACTACAATGAGCAGTTCTTC

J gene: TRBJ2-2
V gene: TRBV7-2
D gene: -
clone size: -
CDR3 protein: CASSLSSATGELFF
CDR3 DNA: TGTGCCAGCAGCTTATCTAGCGCTACCGGGGAGCTGTTTTTT

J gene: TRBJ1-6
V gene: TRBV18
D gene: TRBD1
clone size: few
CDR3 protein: CASSRDGQGNSPLHF
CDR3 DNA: TGTGCCAGCTCCCGTGACGGACAGGGCAATTCACCCCTCCACTTT

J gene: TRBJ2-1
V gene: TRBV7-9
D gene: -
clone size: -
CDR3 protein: CASSSGAAAYNEQFF
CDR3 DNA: TGTGCCAGCAGCTCGGGGGCCGCGGCCTACAATGAGCAGTTCTTC

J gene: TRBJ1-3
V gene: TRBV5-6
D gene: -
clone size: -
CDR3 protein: CASSLDSSGNTIYF
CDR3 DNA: TGTGCCAGCAGCTTGGACAGCTCTGGAAACACCATATATTTT

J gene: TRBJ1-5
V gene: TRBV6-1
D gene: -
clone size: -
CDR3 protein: CASMGQGYSNQPQHF
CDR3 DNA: TGTGCCAGCATGGGGCAGGGCTATAGCAATCAGCCCCAGCATTTT

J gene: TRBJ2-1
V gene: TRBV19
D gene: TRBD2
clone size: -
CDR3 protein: CASSIVASGGNEQFF
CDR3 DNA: TGTGCCAGTAGTATAGTGGCTAGCGGGGGAAATGAGCAGTTCTTC

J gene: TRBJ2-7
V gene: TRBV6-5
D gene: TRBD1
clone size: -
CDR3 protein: CASRTATGTYEQYF
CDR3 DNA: TGTGCCAGCAGGACCGCGACAGGGACCTACGAGCAGTACTTC

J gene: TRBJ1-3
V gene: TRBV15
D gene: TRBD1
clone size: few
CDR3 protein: CATSRGQGPGNTIYF
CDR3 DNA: TGTGCCACCAGCAGAGGACAGGGCCCCGGAAACACCATATATTTT

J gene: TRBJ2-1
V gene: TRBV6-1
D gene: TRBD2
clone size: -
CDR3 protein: CASGASSGGGNEQFF
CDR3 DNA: TGTGCCAGCGGAGCATCTAGCGGGGGTGGGAATGAGCAGTTCTTC

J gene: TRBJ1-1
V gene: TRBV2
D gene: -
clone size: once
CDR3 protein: CASSEAGLSNTEAFF
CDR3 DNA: TGTGCCAGCAGTGAGGCAGGGCTTTCTAACACTGAAGCTTTCTTT